This T cell receptor beta chain was captured in a study of shared clonotypes between healthy human individuals (TCRdb year 2020). About the study as a whole: Three men and two women, aged 18 to 49 years, made up the cohort. The study deeply sequenced blood TCR repertoires of about five healthy adults to estimate repertoire size and the extent of clonotype sharing between individuals. To increase sequencing depth and limit assay-specific biases, different laboratories used diverse techniques to prepare libraries and sequence TCR repertoires. Each donor's leukapheresis produced roughly between roughly 0.85 and 10 billion PBMCs. On the study overall, not on this receptor specifically: Sampling was restricted to blood, and TCR repertoires in tissues likely differ from the TCR repertoires found in blood. Pairwise subsampling led to the expectation that sequencing depth would affect the degree of clonotype sharing among donors. The genetic and exposure-history diversity represented was limited by the small number of donors.

The donors were healthy, HIV-negative adults with no recently reported acute infections or vaccinations. Only Caucasian adults living in Nashville, Tennessee, USA were represented among the donors. For unsorted samples, 100 million or so PBMCs were counted, and genomic DNA was extracted using the QIAamp DNA Blood Mini kit. Blood was obtained by leukapheresis, after which PBMCs were separated by Ficoll-Histopaque density gradient centrifugation and cryopreserved in liquid nitrogen vapor phase. Using the deep immunoSEQ assay, TCR CDR3 regions were amplified from genomic DNA by multiplex PCR. Genomic DNA extracted from each cell subset was distributed evenly over all wells of several immunoSEQ 96-well plates, and each plate served as one replicate. Each replicate PCR for unsorted PBMC received 300 to 350 ng genomic DNA, equal to about 30,000 T cell genomes. Genomic DNA from unsorted PBMC was sequenced over ten immunoSEQ deep assay plates. Purified libraries were measured with a Qubit 3.0 fluorometer, size-checked on a Bioanalyzer 2100, and measured again with the KAPA Library Quantification kit. Every immunoSEQ 96-well plate was sequenced on a dedicated single-read 150-cycle Illumina NextSeq 550 flow cell. The published analysis was carried out like this. The immunoSEQ output contained only junctional sequences without quality scores, so filtering could not match that applied to full-length reads. To assign V/J genes and CDR3, sequences were annotated against IMGT germline references using PyIR, a Python wrapper for IgBLAST v1.9. Reads with weak V/J assignments (E-value above 1e-6), missing CDR3, stop codons, out-of-frame junctions, or ambiguous translated residues were removed. V3J clonotypes were defined as sequences sharing an identical inferred V gene, J gene, and CDR3 amino acid sequence. The percentage overlap between two repertoires was calculated by dividing the number of shared unique clonotypes by the size of the smaller repertoire. Repertoire richness was assessed with RTK rarefaction, the Chao1 estimator, and Recon v2.1 estimates of unobserved clonotypes. TCRdb retrieved this table from immuneACCESS and kept in-frame rearrangements only. Not all clones are present; in checked studies, unresolved V genes account for under half, and no reason is known for the remainder. The D gene and trimming were derived from the DNA, and the V and J assignments and clone size from that table. The sample includes about 470,000 clones, with roughly 77% observed a single time. Of the sample, roughly 13% falls within the top ten clones.

Regarding this clone: Its specific antigen is unknown. Qualities for individual bases were not recorded, and no much larger clone is one base off.

This clonotype was sampled from a middle-aged woman in good health. Some clones in this sample may be carry-over from other donors' samples. Specimen: PBMCs.

In nucleotide form, the sequence is TGTGCCAGCAGCCCGCCTAGCTCAGATACGCAGTATTTT. Its coded protein is CASSPPSSDTQYF. The chain was built from TRBV5-4 and TRBJ2-3, and the D gene may be TRBD2, 5 bases matching. V loses 4 bases of germline sequence and J loses 4 bases, and the interval between the two ends is 10 bases. Spanning cysteine to phenylalanine, the CDR3 consists of 13 amino acids. Of all the DNA, just the CDR3 is kept, 39 bases in frame from base 1. CDR1 and CDR2 are read off the germline V gene (reference sequence) as SGHNT and YYREEE.